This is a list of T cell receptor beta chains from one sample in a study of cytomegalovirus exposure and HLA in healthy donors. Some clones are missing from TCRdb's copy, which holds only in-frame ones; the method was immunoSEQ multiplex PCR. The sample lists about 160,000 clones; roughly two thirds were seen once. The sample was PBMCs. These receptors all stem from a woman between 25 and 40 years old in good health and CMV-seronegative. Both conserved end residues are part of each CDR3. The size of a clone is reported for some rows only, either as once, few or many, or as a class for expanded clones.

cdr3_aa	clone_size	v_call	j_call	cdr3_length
CASSLIGTPQETQYF	.	TRBV7-9	TRBJ2-5	15
CASSFGLGGSPLHF	.	TRBV28	TRBJ1-6	14
CASSFAGADQPQHF	few	TRBV5-6	TRBJ1-5	14
CAISESKAGYTEAFF	few	TRBV10-3	TRBJ1-1	15
CASSEVTRGGEKLFF	.	TRBV2	TRBJ1-4	15
CATTDRVFARETQYF	.	TRBV19	TRBJ2-5	15
CASSVAFNTEAFF	.	TRBV9	TRBJ1-1	13
CASENVLSGANVLTF	.	TRBV19	TRBJ2-6	15
CASSQQGQGGSYEQYF	.	TRBV4-1	.	16
CATRGDTSNQPQHF	.	TRBV15	TRBJ1-5	14
CASSSQKNQPQHF	few	TRBV5-6	TRBJ1-5	13
CASSSAGGPNEQYF	.	TRBV7-6	TRBJ2-7	14
CASSFWGSGGNQPQHF	.	TRBV5-8	TRBJ1-5	16
CASSVTGSNTGELFF	once	TRBV6-1	TRBJ2-2	15
CASSLGGGSSPLHF	.	TRBV13	TRBJ1-6	14
CASSYKERETQYF	.	TRBV6-5	TRBJ2-5	13
CASSSGLAGAGYNNEQFF	.	TRBV7-6	TRBJ2-1	18
CASSLAFGGSGNYGYTF	.	TRBV5-4	TRBJ1-2	17
CASGYSGRASTRELFF	once	TRBV28	TRBJ2-2	16
CASSLEVGEANEKLFF	.	TRBV5-1	TRBJ1-4	16
CASSLDIDTQYF	.	TRBV5-1	TRBJ2-3	12
CASSENRGGYGYTF	.	TRBV6-1	TRBJ1-2	14
CAISSSGGGLKANVLTF	.	TRBV10-3	TRBJ2-6	17
CASSARGPQETQYF	.	TRBV7-2	TRBJ2-5	14
CASSSPGLTNEQFF	.	TRBV6-5	TRBJ2-1	14
CASSPIPTGEETQYF	.	TRBV28	TRBJ2-5	15
CASSSGTTGENIQYF	once	TRBV5-4	TRBJ2-4	15
CASSLGGGPYNEQFF	.	TRBV27	TRBJ2-1	15
CASSQERGSEQYF	.	TRBV4-1	TRBJ2-7	13
CASSLTGGGRAEAFF	.	TRBV28	TRBJ1-1	15
CASGTRGQAPYGYTF	.	TRBV12-5	TRBJ1-2	15
CASSPGQGSNQPQHF	once	TRBV5-1	TRBJ1-5	15
CASSLVLAGLSYEQYF	.	TRBV5-4	TRBJ2-7	16
CASSYGGGAQFYEQYF	.	TRBV6-6	TRBJ2-7	16
CASSGRGDTQYF	.	TRBV19	TRBJ2-3	12
CASSQTSGAPTYNEQFF	.	TRBV7-6	TRBJ2-1	17
CASGLTGTGDEQFF	few	TRBV5-1	TRBJ2-1	14
CASSLGATNTEAFF	.	TRBV5-4	TRBJ1-1	14
CAISEGGGGDFYGYTF	.	TRBV10-3	TRBJ1-2	16
CASSYGLAGGNEQFF	few	TRBV6-6	TRBJ2-1	15
CASSFGPNTEAFF	.	TRBV19	TRBJ1-1	13
CASSLRDRTYTDTQYF	.	TRBV13	TRBJ2-3	16
CASSLFTGDYGYTF	.	TRBV28	TRBJ1-2	14
CASSPSFGRTIDTQYF	.	TRBV5-1	TRBJ2-3	16
CASSQDSTGNGYTF	.	TRBV4-2	TRBJ1-2	14
CASSPQGGSPGVF	.	TRBV11-3	TRBJ1-2	13
CAWSVTGGTNEKLFF	.	TRBV30	TRBJ1-4	15
CASSDPTEFGEAFF	.	TRBV25-1	TRBJ1-1	14
CASAEPGTGDSPLHF	.	TRBV28	TRBJ1-6	15